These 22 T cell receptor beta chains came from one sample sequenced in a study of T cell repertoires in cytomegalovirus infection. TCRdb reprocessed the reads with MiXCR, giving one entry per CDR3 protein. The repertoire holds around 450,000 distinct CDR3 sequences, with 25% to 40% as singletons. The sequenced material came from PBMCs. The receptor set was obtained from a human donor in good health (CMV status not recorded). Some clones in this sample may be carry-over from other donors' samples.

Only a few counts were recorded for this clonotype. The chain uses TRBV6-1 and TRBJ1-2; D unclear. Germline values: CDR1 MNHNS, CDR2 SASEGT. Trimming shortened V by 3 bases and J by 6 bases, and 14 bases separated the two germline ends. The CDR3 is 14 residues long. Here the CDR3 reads CASSDPRNFDGYTF. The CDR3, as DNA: TGTGCCAGCAGTGATCCCAGGAACTTCGATGGCTACACCTTC.

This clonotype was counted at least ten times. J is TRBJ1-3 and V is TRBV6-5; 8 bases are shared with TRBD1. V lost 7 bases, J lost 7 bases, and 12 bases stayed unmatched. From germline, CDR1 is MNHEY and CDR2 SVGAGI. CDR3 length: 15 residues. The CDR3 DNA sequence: TGTGCCAGCAAAGTAACCGGGACAGGCGACAACACCATATATTTT. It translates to CASKVTGTGDNTIYF.

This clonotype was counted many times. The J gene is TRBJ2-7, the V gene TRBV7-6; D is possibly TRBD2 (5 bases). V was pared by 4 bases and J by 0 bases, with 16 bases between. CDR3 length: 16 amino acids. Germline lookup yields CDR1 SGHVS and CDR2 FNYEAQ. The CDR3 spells CASSSAPTTSSYEQYF. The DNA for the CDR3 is TGTGCCAGCAGCTCCGCCCCCACTACTAGCTCCTACGAGCAGTACTTC.

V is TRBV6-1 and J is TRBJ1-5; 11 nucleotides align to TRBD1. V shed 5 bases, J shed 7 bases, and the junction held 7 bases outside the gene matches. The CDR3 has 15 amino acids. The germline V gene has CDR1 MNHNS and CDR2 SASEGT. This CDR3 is CASSYGQGAGQPQHF. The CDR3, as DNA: TGTGCCAGCAGTTACGGACAGGGGGCCGGGCAGCCCCAGCATTTT.

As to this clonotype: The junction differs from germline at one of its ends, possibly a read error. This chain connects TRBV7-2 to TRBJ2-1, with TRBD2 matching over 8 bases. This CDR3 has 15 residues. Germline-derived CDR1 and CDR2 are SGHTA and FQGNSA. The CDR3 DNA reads TGTGCCAGAAGCTTAGGCGGGACTAGTGGCAATGAGAAGTTCTTC. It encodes CARSLGGTSGNEKFF.

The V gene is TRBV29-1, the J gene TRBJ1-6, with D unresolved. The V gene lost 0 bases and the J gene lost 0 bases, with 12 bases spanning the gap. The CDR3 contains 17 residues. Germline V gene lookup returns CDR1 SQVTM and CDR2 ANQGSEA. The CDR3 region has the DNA TGCAGCGTTGAAGATCTAACACATAGCTCCTATAATTCACCCCTCCACTTT. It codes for CSVEDLTHSSYNSPLHF.

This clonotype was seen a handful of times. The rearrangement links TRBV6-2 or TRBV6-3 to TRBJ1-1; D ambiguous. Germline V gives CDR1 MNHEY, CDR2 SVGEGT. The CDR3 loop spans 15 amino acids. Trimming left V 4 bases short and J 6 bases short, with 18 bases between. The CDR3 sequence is CASSSVTSTSAEAFF. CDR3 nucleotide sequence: TGTGCCAGCAGTTCGGTTACGTCAACATCTGCTGAAGCTTTCTTT.

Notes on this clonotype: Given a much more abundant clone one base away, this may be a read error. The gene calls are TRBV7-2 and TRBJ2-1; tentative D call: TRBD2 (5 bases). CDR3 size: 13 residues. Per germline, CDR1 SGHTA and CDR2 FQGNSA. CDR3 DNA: TGTGCCAGCAGCTACCCTAGCACGAATGAGCAGTTATTC. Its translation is CASSYPSTNEQLF.

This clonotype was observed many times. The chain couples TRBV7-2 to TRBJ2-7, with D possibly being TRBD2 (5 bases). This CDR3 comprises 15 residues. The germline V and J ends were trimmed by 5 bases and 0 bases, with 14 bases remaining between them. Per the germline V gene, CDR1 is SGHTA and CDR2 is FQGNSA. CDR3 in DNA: TGTGCCAGCAGCCTCCTTGTAGCGAACTCCTACGAGCAGTACTTC. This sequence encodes CASSLLVANSYEQYF.

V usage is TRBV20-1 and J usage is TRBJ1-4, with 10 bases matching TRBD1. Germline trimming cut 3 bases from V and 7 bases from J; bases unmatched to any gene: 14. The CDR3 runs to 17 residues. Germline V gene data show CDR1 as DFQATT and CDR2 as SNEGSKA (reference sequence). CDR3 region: CSASQDRGRPVREKLFF. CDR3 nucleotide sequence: TGCAGTGCTAGCCAAGACAGGGGGCGGCCGGTTCGTGAAAAACTGTTTTTT.

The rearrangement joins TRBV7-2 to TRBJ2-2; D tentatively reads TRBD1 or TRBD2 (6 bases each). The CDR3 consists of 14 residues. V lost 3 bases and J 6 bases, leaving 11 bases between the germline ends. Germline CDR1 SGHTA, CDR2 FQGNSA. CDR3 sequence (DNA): TGTGCCAGCAGCTTCGGGGGCAAGTCCGGGGAGCTGTTTTTT. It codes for CASSFGGKSGELFF.

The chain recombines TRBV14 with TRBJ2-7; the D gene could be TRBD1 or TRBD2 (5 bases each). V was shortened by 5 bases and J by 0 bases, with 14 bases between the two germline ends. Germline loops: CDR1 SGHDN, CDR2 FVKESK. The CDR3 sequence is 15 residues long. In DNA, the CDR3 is TGTGCCAGCAGCATCGGGACGGGCGGCTCCTACGAGCAGTACTTC. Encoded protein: CASSIGTGGSYEQYF.

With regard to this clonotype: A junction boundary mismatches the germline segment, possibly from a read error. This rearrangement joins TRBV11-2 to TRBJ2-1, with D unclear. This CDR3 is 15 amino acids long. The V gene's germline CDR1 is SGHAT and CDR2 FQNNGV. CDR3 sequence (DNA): TGTTCCAGCAGCTTAGTTGGGTCGAGCTACAATGAGCAGTTCTTC. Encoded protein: CSSSLVGSSYNEQFF.

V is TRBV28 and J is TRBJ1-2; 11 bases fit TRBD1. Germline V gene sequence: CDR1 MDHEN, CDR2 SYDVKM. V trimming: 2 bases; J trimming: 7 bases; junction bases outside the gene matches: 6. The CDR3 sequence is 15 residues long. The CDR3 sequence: CASSLTGQGDFGYTF. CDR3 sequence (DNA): TGTGCCAGCAGTTTAACGGGACAGGGGGATTTTGGCTACACCTTC.

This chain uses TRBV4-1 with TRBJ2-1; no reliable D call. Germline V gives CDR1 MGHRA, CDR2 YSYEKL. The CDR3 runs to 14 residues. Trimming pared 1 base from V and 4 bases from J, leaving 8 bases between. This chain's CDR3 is CASSQGHTYNEQFF. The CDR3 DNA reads TGCGCCAGCAGCCAAGGTCACACTTACAATGAGCAGTTCTTC.

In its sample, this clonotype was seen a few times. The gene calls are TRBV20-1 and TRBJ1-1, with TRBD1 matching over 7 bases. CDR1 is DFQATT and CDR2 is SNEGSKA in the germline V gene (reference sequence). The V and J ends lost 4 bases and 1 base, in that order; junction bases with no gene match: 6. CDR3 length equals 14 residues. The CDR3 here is CSAIGGQQNTEAFF. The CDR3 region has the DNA TGCAGTGCTATTGGGGGACAGCAGAACACTGAAGCTTTCTTT.

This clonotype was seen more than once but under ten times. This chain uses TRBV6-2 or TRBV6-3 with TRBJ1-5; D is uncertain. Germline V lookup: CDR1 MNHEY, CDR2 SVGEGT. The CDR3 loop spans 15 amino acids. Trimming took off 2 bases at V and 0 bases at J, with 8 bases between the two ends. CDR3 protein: CASSYQAHSNQPQHF. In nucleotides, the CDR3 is TGTGCCAGCAGTTACCAGGCCCATAGCAATCAGCCCCAGCATTTT.

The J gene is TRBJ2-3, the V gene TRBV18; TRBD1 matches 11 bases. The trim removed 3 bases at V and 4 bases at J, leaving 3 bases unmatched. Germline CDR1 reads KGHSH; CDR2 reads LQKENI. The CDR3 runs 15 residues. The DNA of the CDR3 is TGTGCCAGCTCACCCCGGACAGGGGGCCCAGATACGCAGTATTTT. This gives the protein CASSPRTGGPDTQYF.

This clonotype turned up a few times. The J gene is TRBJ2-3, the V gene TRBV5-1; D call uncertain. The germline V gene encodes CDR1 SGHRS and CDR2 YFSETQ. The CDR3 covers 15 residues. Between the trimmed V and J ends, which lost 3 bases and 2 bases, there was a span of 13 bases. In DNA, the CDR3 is TGCGCCAGCAGCTCCCTCGGACCCCCCACAGATACGCAGTATTTT. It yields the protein CASSSLGPPTDTQYF.

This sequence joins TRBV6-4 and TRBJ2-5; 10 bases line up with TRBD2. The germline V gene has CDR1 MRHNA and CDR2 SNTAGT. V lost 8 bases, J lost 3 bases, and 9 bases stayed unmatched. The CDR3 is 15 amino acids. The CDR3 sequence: CASSPAGGFKETQYF. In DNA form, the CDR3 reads TGTGCCAGCTCCCCAGCGGGGGGGTTCAAAGAGACCCAGTACTTC.

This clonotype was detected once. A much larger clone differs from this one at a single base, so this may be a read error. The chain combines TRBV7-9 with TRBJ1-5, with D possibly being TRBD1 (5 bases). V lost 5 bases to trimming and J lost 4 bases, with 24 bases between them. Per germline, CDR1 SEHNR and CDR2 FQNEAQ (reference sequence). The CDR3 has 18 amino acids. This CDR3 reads CASSVSTPPGPPNQPQHF. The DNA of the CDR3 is TGTGCCAGCAGCGTATCTACTCCACCGGGACCGCCTAATCAGCCCCAGCATTTT.

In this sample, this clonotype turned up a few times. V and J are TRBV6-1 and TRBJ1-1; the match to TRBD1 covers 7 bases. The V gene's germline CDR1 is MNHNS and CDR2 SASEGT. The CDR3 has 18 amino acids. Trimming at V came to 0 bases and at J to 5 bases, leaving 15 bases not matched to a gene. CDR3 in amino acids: CASSEAGTAQLRKTEAFF. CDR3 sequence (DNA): TGTGCCAGCAGTGAAGCAGGGACAGCACAACTCCGGAAAACTGAAGCTTTCTTT.